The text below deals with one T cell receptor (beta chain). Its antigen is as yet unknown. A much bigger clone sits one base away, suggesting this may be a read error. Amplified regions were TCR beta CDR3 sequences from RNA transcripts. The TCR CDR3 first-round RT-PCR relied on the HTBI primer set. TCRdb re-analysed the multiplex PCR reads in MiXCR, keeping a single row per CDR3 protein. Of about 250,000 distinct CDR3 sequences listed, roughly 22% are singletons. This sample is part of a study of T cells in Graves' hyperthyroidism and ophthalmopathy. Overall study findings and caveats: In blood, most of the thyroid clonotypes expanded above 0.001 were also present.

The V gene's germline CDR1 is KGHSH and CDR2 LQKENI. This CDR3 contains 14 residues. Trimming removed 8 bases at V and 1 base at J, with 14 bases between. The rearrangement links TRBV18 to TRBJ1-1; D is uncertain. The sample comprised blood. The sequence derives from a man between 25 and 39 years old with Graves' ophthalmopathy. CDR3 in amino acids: CASALRGSNTEAFF. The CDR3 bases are TGTGCCAGCGCCCTACGGGGTTCGAACACTGAAGCTTTCTTT.